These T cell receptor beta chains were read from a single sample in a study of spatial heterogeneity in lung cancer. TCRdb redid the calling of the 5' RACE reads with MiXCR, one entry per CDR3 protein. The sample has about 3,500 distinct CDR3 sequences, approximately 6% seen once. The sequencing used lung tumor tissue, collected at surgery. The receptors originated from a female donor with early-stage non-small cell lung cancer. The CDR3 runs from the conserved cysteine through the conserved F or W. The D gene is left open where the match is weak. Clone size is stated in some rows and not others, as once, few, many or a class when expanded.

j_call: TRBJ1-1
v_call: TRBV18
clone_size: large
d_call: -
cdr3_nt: TGTGCCAGCTCACCACGAGAAGGGTTGGGGAGCACTGAAGCTTTCTTT
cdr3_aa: CASSPREGLGSTEAFF

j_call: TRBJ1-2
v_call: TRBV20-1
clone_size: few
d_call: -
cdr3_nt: TGCAGTGCTAGTAGCGGAAACTATGGCTACACCTTC
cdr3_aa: CSASSGNYGYTF

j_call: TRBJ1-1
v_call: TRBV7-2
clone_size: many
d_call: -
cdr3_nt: TGTGCCGAATCCCAGGGATGGGACACTGAAGCTTTCTTT
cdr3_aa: CAESQGWDTEAFF

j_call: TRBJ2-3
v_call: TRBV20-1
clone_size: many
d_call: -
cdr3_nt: TGCAGTGCTAGAGATCAGATGAGCGCTGATACGCAGTATTTT
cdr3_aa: CSARDQMSADTQYF

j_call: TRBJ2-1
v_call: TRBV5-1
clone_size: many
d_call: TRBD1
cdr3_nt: TGCGCCAGCAGCTCTCGGGACAGCAACAATGAGCAGTTCTTC
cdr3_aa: CASSSRDSNNEQFF

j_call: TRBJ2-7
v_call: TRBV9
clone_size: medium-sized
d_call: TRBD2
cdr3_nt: TGTGCCAGCAGCCCACCTAGCGGGCCCTCCTACGAGCAGTACTTC
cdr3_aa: CASSPPSGPSYEQYF

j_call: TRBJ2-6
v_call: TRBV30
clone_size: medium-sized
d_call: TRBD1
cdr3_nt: TGTGCCTGGATCTACCGAACAGGGGCCGGGGCCAACGTCCTGACTTTC
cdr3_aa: CAWIYRTGAGANVLTF

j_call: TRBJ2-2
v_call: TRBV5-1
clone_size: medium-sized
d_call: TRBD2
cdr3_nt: TGCGCCAGCAGCTACGGGACTAAGAACACCGGGGAGCTGTTTTTT
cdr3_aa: CASSYGTKNTGELFF

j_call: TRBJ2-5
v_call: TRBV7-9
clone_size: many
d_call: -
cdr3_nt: TGTGCCAGCAGCTTATGGGCGGGAGAGACCCAGTACTTC
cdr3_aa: CASSLWAGETQYF

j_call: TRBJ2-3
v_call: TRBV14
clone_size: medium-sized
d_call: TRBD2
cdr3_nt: TGTGCCAGCAGCCAAGATAGGGCGGGAGTGGCAGATACGCAGTATTTT
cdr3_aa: CASSQDRAGVADTQYF

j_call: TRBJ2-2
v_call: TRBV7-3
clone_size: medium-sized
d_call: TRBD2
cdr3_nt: TGTGCCAGCAGCTTAAGCCCGGGACTAGCCGGGGAGCTGTTTTTT
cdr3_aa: CASSLSPGLAGELFF

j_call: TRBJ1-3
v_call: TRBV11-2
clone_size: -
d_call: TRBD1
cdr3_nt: TGTGCCAGCAGCTTACTGATGAATCCGGGACAGGGGATCGGAAACACCATATATTTT
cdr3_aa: CASSLLMNPGQGIGNTIYF

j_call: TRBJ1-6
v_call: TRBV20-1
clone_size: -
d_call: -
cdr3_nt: TGCAGTGCTACAATAACAGGGATTGTTTCACCCCTCCACTTT
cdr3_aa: CSATITGIVSPLHF

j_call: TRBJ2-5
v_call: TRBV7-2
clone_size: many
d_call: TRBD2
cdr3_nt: TGTGCCAGCAGCCCGGCCGGAGCGGGAAGAGAGACCCAGTACTTC
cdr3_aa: CASSPAGAGRETQYF

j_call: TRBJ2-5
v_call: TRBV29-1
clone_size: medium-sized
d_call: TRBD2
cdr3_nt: TGCAGCGTTGAAGATCGTAAGACTAGCGGGAGTCGGGGAGAGACCCAGTACTTC
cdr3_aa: CSVEDRKTSGSRGETQYF